A single sample is the source of the 21 T cell receptor beta chains below, sequenced in a study of shared clonotypes between healthy human individuals. Libraries were prepared by immunoSEQ multiplex PCR; TCRdb keeps only in-frame clonotypes and omits some of them. The table shows hundreds of thousands of clones, with approximately 74% occurring only once. Sequences were obtained from memory CD4+ T cells sorted from blood. Subset of the sample: CD45RA-negative fraction. The receptors here all came from a young woman in good health.

This clone was found a few times. V is TRBV5-6 and J is TRBJ2-3, with TRBD2 matching 15 bases. The CDR3 sequence is 16 residues long. The V and J ends lost 2 bases and 7 bases, in that order; junction bases with no gene match: 5. Looked up from germline, CDR1 is SGHDT and CDR2 is YYEEEE. This CDR3 is CASSLLGTSGRYTQYF. DNA for the CDR3: TGTGCCAGCAGCTTACTTGGGACTAGCGGGAGGTATACGCAGTATTTT.

CDR3 nucleotides: TGTGCCAGCAACGGGAACTACGAGCAGTACTTC. Protein sequence: CASNGNYEQYF. The V call is TRBV2, the J call TRBJ2-7, with D tentatively TRBD2 (5 bases). Germline V gene data show CDR1 as SNHLY and CDR2 as FYNNEI. The CDR3 contains 11 residues. Trimming cost V 7 bases and J 3 bases, with 7 bases left between them.

This chain joins TRBV6-5 and TRBJ2-2, with unresolved D. The CDR3 length is 15 residues. Germline loops: CDR1 MNHEY, CDR2 SVGAGI. V was trimmed by 5 bases and J by 4 bases, leaving 14 bases between them. The DNA for the CDR3 is TGTGCCAGCAGTCCCGGCGGTGGGTCCACCGGGGAGCTGTTTTTT. It is translated as CASSPGGGSTGELFF.

The chain has TRBV10-3 and TRBJ1-4; maybe TRBD1 (6 bases). Germline CDR1 is ENHRY and CDR2 is SYGVKD. The CDR3 sequence is 14 residues long. With 6 bases removed from V and 8 bases from J, the gap between germline ends came to 16 bases. The CDR3 region is CAISPKEGGEKLFF. CDR3 DNA: TGTGCCATCAGCCCGAAGGAGGGGGGCGAAAAACTGTTTTTT.

This clone was counted only a few times. CDR3 bases: TGTGCCAGCAGCCAAGCAGGTTTGAGAACAGAGCAGTACTTC. Amino acids: CASSQAGLRTEQYF. The chain uses TRBV14 and TRBJ2-7; D is ambiguous. The ends were cut back, 1 base at V and 7 bases at J, with 14 bases in the middle. Germline V CDR1 and CDR2: SGHDN, FVKESK. CDR3 length equals 14 residues.

The V and J genes are TRBV19 and TRBJ2-1, with 7 bases lining up with TRBD2. The CDR3 runs to 17 residues. V lost 0 bases, J lost 9 bases, and 14 bases stayed unmatched. CDR1 LNHDA and CDR2 SQIVND come from the germline V gene (reference sequence). This CDR3 is CASSIDRVTSPTGEQFF. For the CDR3, the DNA is TGTGCCAGTAGTATAGATCGGGTGACTAGCCCGACGGGTGAGCAGTTCTTC.

CDR3 protein: CASSQDIWDAGNTIYF. The CDR3, as DNA: TGCGCCAGCAGCCAAGACATCTGGGATGCTGGAAACACCATATATTTT. This chain uses TRBV4-1 with TRBJ1-3; D not resolved. From germline, CDR1 is MGHRA and CDR2 YSYEKL. The CDR3 spans 16 residues. Trimming pared 0 bases from V and 2 bases from J, leaving 11 bases between.

The chain recombines TRBV27 with TRBJ2-7, with 11 bases that match TRBD2. Germline CDR1 reads MNHEY; CDR2 reads SMNVEV (reference sequence). The CDR3 extends over 15 amino acids. Trimming cost V 4 bases and J 4 bases; bases outside gene matches: 6. The DNA for the CDR3 is TGTGCCAGCAGTTCCCTAGCGGGAGGCTCGTACGAGCAGTACTTC. Amino acids: CASSSLAGGSYEQYF.

The chain has TRBV14 and TRBJ2-7, with TRBD1 matching 7 bases. CDR1 is SGHDN and CDR2 is FVKESK in the germline V gene. The CDR3 extends over 13 amino acids. J was trimmed by 7 bases and V by 2 bases; bases with no gene match: 5. In DNA form, the CDR3 reads TGTGCCAGCAGCCAAAACAGGGGCGGGGAGCAGTACTTC. Translation gives CASSQNRGGEQYF.

The J gene is TRBJ1-3, the V gene TRBV2; D is possibly TRBD1 (6 bases). The CDR3 has 17 amino acids. CDR1 is SNHLY and CDR2 is FYNNEI in the germline V gene. V was shortened by 6 bases and J by 0 bases, with 18 bases between the two germline ends. The DNA of the CDR3 is TGTGCCAGCAGACTCACCGCTGGACAGTACTCTGGAAACACCATATATTTT. Translation: CASRLTAGQYSGNTIYF.

CDR3 nucleotide sequence: TGTGCCAGCAGCCAAGCCCGTATCTCCGAGCAGTACTTC. Its translation is CASSQARISEQYF. J is TRBJ2-7 and V is TRBV14; D unresolved. This CDR3 has 13 residues. Between the trimmed V and J ends, which lost 1 base and 6 bases, there was a span of 10 bases. Germline CDR1 SGHDN, CDR2 FVKESK.

The chain has TRBV5-5 and TRBJ2-2; D is unclear. V dropped 7 bases and J dropped 3 bases, with 10 bases sitting between them. The CDR3 is 13 residues long. Germline CDR1 SGHKS, CDR2 YYEKEE (reference sequence). Here the CDR3 DNA reads TGTGCCAGCGGGGTTTCCTACACCGGGGAGCTGTTTTTT. This codes for CASGVSYTGELFF.

J is TRBJ1-3 and V is TRBV5-1; D call uncertain. Trimming cost V 0 bases and J 2 bases, with 12 bases left between them. CDR1 SGHRS and CDR2 YFSETQ come from the germline V gene. The CDR3 is made up of 16 amino acids. In DNA, the CDR3 is TGCGCCAGCAGCTTGGTAGGACCGGGTGCTGGAAACACCATATATTTT. It codes for CASSLVGPGAGNTIYF.

The rearrangement uses TRBV29-1 and TRBJ2-3, with D possibly called TRBD1 or TRBD2 (5 bases each). The CDR3 covers 12 residues. V dropped 4 bases and J dropped 4 bases, with 9 bases sitting between them. Germline V CDR1 and CDR2: SQVTM, ANQGSEA. CDR3 loop: CSVARGPDTQYF. CDR3 nucleotides: TGCAGCGTTGCCCGGGGCCCAGATACGCAGTATTTT.

This clone has just a few counts. The chain employs TRBV18 and TRBJ1-2, with 7 bases that match TRBD1. With V trimmed by 2 bases and J by 8 bases, 11 bases remained unmatched. CDR3 length: 15 amino acids. The germline gives CDR1 KGHSH, CDR2 LQKENI. The CDR3 region is CASSPEKNRGSGYTF. CDR3 DNA: TGTGCCAGCTCACCAGAGAAGAACAGGGGAAGCGGCTACACCTTC. Drawing the rest from reference TRBV18 and TRBJ1-2, the complete variable domain is NAGVMQNPRHLVRRRGQEARLRCSPMKGHSHVYWYRQLPEEGLKFMVYLQKENIIDESGMPKERFSAEFPKEGPSILRIQQVVRGDSAAYFCASSPEKNRGSGYTFGSGTRLTVV.

The gene calls are TRBV27 and TRBJ2-3; 12 nucleotides agree with TRBD2. Per the germline V gene, CDR1 is MNHEY and CDR2 is SMNVEV (reference sequence). V dropped 10 bases and J dropped 0; count of bases not matched to a gene: 5. This CDR3 region has 15 residues. As DNA, the CDR3 is TGTGCCAATACTAGCGGGAGGCCTAGCACAGATACGCAGTATTTT. Translating it yields CANTSGRPSTDTQYF.

V is TRBV5-1 and J is TRBJ2-7, with 7 nucleotides matching TRBD1. From germline, CDR1 is SGHRS and CDR2 YFSETQ. V dropped 0 bases and J dropped 3; count of bases not matched to a gene: 6. The CDR3 loop spans 15 amino acids. The CDR3, as DNA: TGCGCCAGCAGCTTGGATGGACAGGTGGTCTACGAGCAGTACTTC. Its protein is CASSLDGQVVYEQYF.

This clone has just one count. The rearrangement joins TRBV11-2 to TRBJ2-7; possibly TRBD1 for D (5 bases). The germline V and J ends were trimmed by 4 bases and 3 bases, with 16 bases remaining between them. CDR1 and CDR2 from the germline V gene are SGHAT and FQNNGV. This CDR3 is 15 amino acids long. CDR3 nucleotide sequence: TGTGCCAGCAGCTCTGGTACAGGTGGCTTCTACGAGCAGTACTTC. This translates into CASSSGTGGFYEQYF.

This sequence joins TRBV4-2 and TRBJ2-7, with TRBD2 as a possible D gene (5 bases). The germline V gene encodes CDR1 LGHNA and CDR2 YNFKEQ. Trimming shortened V by 4 bases and J by 3 bases, and 10 bases separated the two germline ends. The CDR3 length is 13 residues. The CDR3 region is CASSLRGYYEQYF. As DNA, the CDR3 is TGTGCCAGCAGCCTTCGGGGTTACTACGAGCAGTACTTC.

The chain links TRBV28 to TRBJ2-3, with TRBD2 matching 7 bases. The germline V gene encodes CDR1 MDHEN and CDR2 SYDVKM. J gave up 4 bases and V 5 bases, and 3 bases lay outside the gene matches. The CDR3 spans 13 residues. The CDR3 coding sequence is TGTGCCAGCAGTACGGGAGGCCCAGATACGCAGTATTTT. Its protein is CASSTGGPDTQYF.

J is TRBJ2-6 and V is TRBV28; no clear D gene. Germline CDR1 reads MDHEN; CDR2 reads SYDVKM. The CDR3 spans 13 residues. CDR3 loop: CGRTSSGANVLTF. The CDR3 region has the DNA TGTGGTAGAACGTCCTCTGGGGCCAACGTCCTGACTTTC.